This entry lists 10 T cell receptor beta chains sequenced from one sample in a study of regulatory T cells in long-lasting Graves disease. iRepertoire HTBI primers and Arm-PCR of CDR3 regions built TCR beta libraries. TCRdb recomputed calls from the multiplex PCR reads with MiXCR, one row per CDR3 protein. The table has about 430,000 distinct CDR3 sequences, 14% to 15% seen once. Time point denoted: newly diagnosed GD, antithyroid drugs for less than 3 months. PBMC-extracted RNA yielded the TCR library. These data were likewise used in another study, on T cells in Graves' hyperthyroidism and ophthalmopathy.

The sequencing used peripheral blood mononuclear cells (PBMCs), collected at new diagnosis, from a patient treated with antithyroid drugs. These receptors were taken from a woman in her thirties or forties with Graves disease.

This clonotype was observed at least ten times. At one end the junction does not follow the germline gene, possibly because of a read error. This sequence joins TRBV30 and TRBJ2-3, with D possibly TRBD2 on 5 matching bases. The CDR3 covers 13 residues. Germline V CDR1 and CDR2: GTSNPN, SVGIG (reference sequence). The CDR3 nucleotides are TGTGCTTGGACTGGCACTAGCACAGATACGCAGTATTTT. As protein: CAWTGTSTDTQYF.

This clonotype was seen at least ten times. V and J are TRBV7-9 and TRBJ2-5, with D possibly TRBD1 on 6 matching bases. Germline CDR1 SEHNR, CDR2 FQNEAQ (reference sequence). Trimming stripped 5 bases from V and 1 base from J, with 14 bases between. This CDR3 spans 15 amino acids. CDR3 residues: CASSPPMGAQETQYF. In nucleotides, the CDR3 is TGTGCCAGCAGCCCCCCCATGGGGGCCCAAGAGACCCAGTACTTC.

As concerns this clonotype: This may arise from a read error, as a much more abundant clone is one base away. Since no conserved phenylalanine or tryptophan closes the CDR3, a read error is the likely cause. This chain links TRBV24-1 with TRBJ2-5, with D perhaps given as TRBD1 or TRBD2 (5 bases each). CDR1 is KGHDR and CDR2 is SFDVKD in the germline V gene. Trimming took 3 bases from V and 5 from J, leaving 21 bases between them. CDR3 size: 17 residues. Written as DNA, the CDR3 is TGTGCCACCAGTGATCACCCCGGGGCCACCAACGGGGAGACCCAGTACTAC. Its protein product is CATSDHPGATNGETQYY.

This clonotype occurred many times. CDR3 region: CATSDLKVDYGYTF. For the CDR3, the DNA is TGTGCCACCAGTGATTTGAAGGTCGACTATGGCTACACCTTC. This sequence joins TRBV24-1 and TRBJ1-2, with no clear D. CDR1 and CDR2 from the germline V gene are KGHDR and SFDVKD. V lost 0 bases to trimming and J lost 3 bases, with 7 bases between them. This CDR3 contains 14 residues.

This rearrangement joins TRBV6-2 or TRBV6-3 to TRBJ2-1; D may be TRBD1 or TRBD2 (7 bases each). The CDR3 contains 14 residues. V was trimmed by 0 bases and J by 8 bases, leaving 11 bases between them. Per germline, CDR1 MNHEY and CDR2 SVGEGT. For the CDR3, the DNA is TGTGCCAGCAGTTACTCGGGAGGGGGCGATGAGCAGTTCTTC. Protein: CASSYSGGGDEQFF.

This clonotype has a handful of counts. The CDR3 nucleotides are TGCAGTGCTAGAGAGCGGGGGGGCTCCTACAATGAGCAGTTCTTC. It specifies CSARERGGSYNEQFF. This chain links TRBV20-1 with TRBJ2-1; 9 nucleotides line up with TRBD2. Germline V lookup: CDR1 DFQATT, CDR2 SNEGSKA (reference sequence). V shed 0 bases, J shed 0 bases, and the junction held 0 bases outside the gene matches. The CDR3 covers 15 residues.

At least ten counts were recorded for this clonotype. This sequence joins TRBV30 and TRBJ1-5; D gene ambiguous. Trimming removed 2 bases from V and 0 bases from J, with 8 bases in between. Germline loops: CDR1 GTSNPN, CDR2 SVGIG (reference sequence). The CDR3 is 14 amino acids. This CDR3 reads CAWSYSHSNQPQHF. The CDR3 nucleotides are TGTGCCTGGAGTTACAGCCATAGCAATCAGCCCCAGCATTTT.

The chain employs TRBV20-1 and TRBJ2-3, with TRBD2 matching over 11 bases. V was clipped by 1 base and J by 6 bases; unmatched bases: 6. Germline-derived CDR1 and CDR2 are DFQATT and SNEGSKA (reference sequence). This CDR3 has 15 amino acids. CDR3 sequence: CSARVSSGRRDTQYF. The CDR3 DNA follows: TGCAGTGCTAGAGTCTCTAGCGGGAGGCGGGATACGCAGTATTTT.

This clonotype was recorded many times. The chain combines TRBV28 with TRBJ2-3; D not certain. This CDR3 has 10 amino acids. V lost 6 bases to trimming and J lost 2 bases, with 0 bases between them. Germline V gives CDR1 MDHEN, CDR2 SYDVKM. CDR3 nucleotide sequence: TGTGCCAGCAGCACAGATACGCAGTATTTT. It specifies CASSTDTQYF.

This clonotype was counted at least ten times. The genes are TRBV19 and TRBJ1-1; 7 bases are shared with TRBD1. The CDR3 totals 14 residues. J gave up 1 base and V 6 bases, and 5 bases lay outside the gene matches. Germline-derived CDR1 and CDR2 are LNHDA and SQIVND (reference sequence). The CDR3 nucleotides are TGTGCCAGTAGATACAGGGGATCGAACACTGAAGCTTTCTTT. Translated, it gives CASRYRGSNTEAFF.